This T cell receptor (beta chain) was recorded in a study of T cells in Graves' hyperthyroidism and ophthalmopathy. RNA transcripts served as the template for amplifying TCR beta CDR3 regions. Carried out on the TCR CDR3, a first-round RT-PCR used the HTBI primer set. TCRdb called the multiplex PCR reads again in MiXCR, with one record for every CDR3 protein. The data contain hundreds of thousands of distinct CDR3 sequences, around a sixth of them singletons. Germline CDR1 reads SGHNT; CDR2 reads YENEEA. The CDR3 consists of 15 residues. This chain uses TRBV11-3 with TRBJ2-7; 11 bases line up with TRBD2. The J call is doubtful: the DNA matches TRBJ2-1 better. The sample taken for sequencing was blood. The receptor was derived from a woman between 50 and 59 years old with Graves' hyperthyroidism that later progressed to Graves' ophthalmopathy. The CDR3 here is CASSLTSGSSYDQFF. CDR3 nucleotides: TGTGCCAGCAGCTTAACTAGCGGGAGCTCCTACGATCAGTTCTTC.